Each of the 32 T cell receptor beta chains below was sequenced from the same sample in a study of blood T cell repertoires in COVID-19. Sequenced by immunoSEQ multiplex PCR; TCRdb stores in-frame clones only, minus some. This repertoire shows about 150,000 clones, approximately 90% found once; its top ten account for under 3%. Sequencing used peripheral blood. The origin of the receptors is a man aged 55 to 69 with active or convalescent COVID-19.

The chain uses TRBV27 and TRBJ1-6; D is possibly TRBD1 (6 bases). With 4 bases removed from V and 8 bases from J, the gap between germline ends came to 15 bases. This CDR3 has 15 amino acids. In germline, CDR1 is MNHEY, CDR2 SMNVEV (reference sequence). CDR3 amino acids: CASSSWTVSDSPLHF. Here the CDR3 DNA reads TGTGCCAGCAGTTCCTGGACAGTTTCTGATTCACCCCTCCACTTT.

The chain is built from TRBV12-3 or TRBV12-4 and TRBJ1-1, with D tentatively TRBD1 (5 bases). The CDR3 consists of 12 residues. V lost 4 bases and J lost 8, with 11 bases in between. The CDR3 loop is CASSSGRGEAFF. The CDR3 DNA follows: TGTGCCAGCAGTTCTGGGCGGGGGGAAGCTTTCTTT.

The chain links TRBV3-1 (or the pseudogene TRBV3-2) to TRBJ2-1, with D possibly TRBD2 on 5 matching bases. V lost 4 bases to trimming and J lost 6 bases, with 10 bases between them. The CDR3 extends over 13 amino acids. Germline CDR1 LGHDT, CDR2 YNNKEL (reference sequence). The CDR3, as DNA: TGTGCCAGCAGCCGGGGTAGCGTCAATGAGCAGTTCTTC. Translating gives CASSRGSVNEQFF.

The chain is built from TRBV7-2 and TRBJ2-3, with a tentative D call TRBD2 (6 bases). The CDR3 is made up of 15 amino acids. Trimming left V 0 bases short and J 3 bases short, with 10 bases between. The V gene's germline CDR1 is SGHTA and CDR2 FQGNSA. This CDR3 is CASSLALEGTDTQYF. CDR3 sequence (DNA): TGTGCCAGCAGCTTAGCGCTGGAGGGGACAGATACGCAGTATTTT.

The chain employs TRBV7-6 and TRBJ2-7; D is ambiguous. Trimming removed 1 base from V and 3 bases from J, with 7 bases in between. This CDR3 is built from 13 residues. CDR1 is SGHVS, CDR2 FNYEAQ, per germline. The chain's CDR3 is CASSLGRSYEQYF. CDR3 nucleotides: TGTGCCAGCAGCTTAGGGCGGAGCTACGAGCAGTACTTC.

V and J are TRBV27 and TRBJ2-2, with D perhaps matching TRBD2 (6 bases). The CDR3 spans 15 residues. V lost 10 bases and J 6 bases, leaving 21 bases between the germline ends. Germline values: CDR1 MNHEY, CDR2 SMNVEV (reference sequence). CDR3 amino acids: CATLRDSGAPGELFF. The CDR3 DNA sequence: TGTGCCACCCTCCGGGACTCCGGAGCCCCCGGGGAGCTGTTTTTT.

This rearrangement joins TRBV24-1 to TRBJ2-1, with TRBD1 matching over 11 bases. The CDR3 has 16 residues. Trimming at V came to 3 bases and at J to 6 bases, leaving 6 bases not matched to a gene. Per the germline V gene, CDR1 is KGHDR and CDR2 is SFDVKD. The CDR3 spells CATSDPGTGGVNEQFF. CDR3 coding DNA: TGTGCCACCAGTGATCCCGGGACAGGGGGTGTCAATGAGCAGTTCTTC.

The chain couples TRBV7-2 to TRBJ2-4; TRBD2 is a possible D gene (6 bases). Germline V lookup: CDR1 SGHTA, CDR2 FQGNSA. V lost 1 base and J 6 bases, leaving 7 bases between the germline ends. This CDR3 has 13 residues. CDR3 protein: CASSLGLVNIQYF. Written as DNA, the CDR3 is TGTGCCAGCAGCTTAGGACTAGTAAACATTCAGTACTTC.

This chain connects TRBV5-4 to TRBJ2-5, with a possible D match to TRBD1 (5 bases). The V and J ends lost 2 bases and 4 bases respectively, with 12 bases between them. The CDR3 has 14 residues. CDR1 and CDR2 from the germline V gene are SGHNT and YYREEE (reference sequence). The chain's CDR3 is CASSLGAFSETQYF. The CDR3 nucleotides read TGTGCCAGCAGCTTAGGGGCATTCTCAGAGACCCAGTACTTC.

V and J are TRBV9 and TRBJ2-1; TRBD2 matches 9 bases. J lost 9 bases, V lost 0 bases, and 4 bases had no gene match. The CDR3 is made up of 14 amino acids. From germline, CDR1 is SGDLS and CDR2 YYNGEE. The CDR3 region has the DNA TGTGCCAGCAGCGTAGCAGTAGCGGGGGTTGAGCAGTTCTTC. Amino acids: CASSVAVAGVEQFF. Full variable domain (rest looked up from reference TRBV9 and TRBJ2-1): DSGVTQTPKHLITATGQRVTLRCSPRSGDLSVYWYQQSLDQGLQFLIQYYNGEERAKGNILERFSAQQFPDLHSELNLSSLELGDSALYFCASSVAVAGVEQFFGPGTRLTVL.

This chain links TRBV18 with TRBJ2-2; 7 nucleotides match TRBD2. Unmatched junction bases numbered 10, after V lost 3 bases and J lost 3 bases. CDR3 length: 17 residues. CDR1 and CDR2 (germline): KGHSH, LQKENI. For the CDR3, the DNA is TGTGCCAGCTCACCCCTATCTGTAGCGGGTTACACCGGGGAGCTGTTTTTT. Translating gives CASSPLSVAGYTGELFF.

The chain is built from TRBV15 and TRBJ1-6; 7 nucleotides agree with TRBD1. Trimming removed 6 bases from V and 9 bases from J; junction bases left unmatched: 8. Looked up from germline, CDR1 is LNHNV and CDR2 is YYDKDF (reference sequence). The CDR3 spans 14 residues. The CDR3 DNA is TGTGCCACCAGAAGGGACAGCATTGCTTCACCCCTCCACTTT. Translating it yields CATRRDSIASPLHF.

The chain links TRBV27 to TRBJ2-3; 8 bases map to TRBD1. There are 17 residues in the CDR3. V dropped 5 bases and J dropped 2; count of bases not matched to a gene: 12. Germline CDR1 MNHEY, CDR2 SMNVEV (reference sequence). The CDR3 loop is CASSTRTGSYLTDTQYF. CDR3 bases: TGTGCCAGCAGTACGCGGACAGGGTCATACCTCACAGATACGCAGTATTTT.

V gene TRBV6-5 combines with J gene TRBJ2-5; D is possibly TRBD2 (6 bases). CDR1 and CDR2 from the germline V gene are MNHEY and SVGAGI. There are 13 residues in the CDR3. Trimming removed 7 bases from V and 1 base from J, with 10 bases in between. CDR3 DNA: TGTGCCAGCATGGGGACTGGCCAAGAGACCCAGTACTTC. Protein product: CASMGTGQETQYF.

The chain links TRBV10-3 to TRBJ1-1, with a weak D call TRBD1 (5 bases). V was trimmed by 8 bases and J by 11 bases, leaving 27 bases between them. This CDR3 is built from 15 residues. Germline CDR1 is ENHRY and CDR2 is SYGVKD. The CDR3 DNA reads TGTGCCATCGGCGGTGGGGGTAGGGACTCAGGTGAGGCTTTCTTT. Residues: CAIGGGGRDSGEAFF.

The rearrangement joins TRBV7-3 to TRBJ1-4; D gene unclear. Trimming cost V 0 bases and J 7 bases, with 15 bases left between them. The CDR3 runs to 16 residues. Per germline, CDR1 SGHTA and CDR2 FQGTGA. The CDR3 sequence: CASSLTGAGFGEKLFF. CDR3 coding DNA: TGTGCCAGCAGCTTAACGGGCGCGGGTTTTGGTGAAAAACTGTTTTTT. Looking up the rest from reference TRBV7-3 and TRBJ1-4 gives the full variable domain: GAGVSQTPSNKVTEKGKYVELRCDPISGHTALYWYRQSLGQGPEFLIYFQGTGAADDSGLPNDRFFAVRPEGSVSTLKIQRTERGDSAVYLCASSLTGAGFGEKLFFGSGTQLSVL.

The chain carries TRBV19 and TRBJ1-4; no definite D call. Germline V gene sequence: CDR1 LNHDA, CDR2 SQIVND (reference sequence). CDR3 size: 15 residues. V was trimmed by 2 bases and J by 6 bases, leaving 13 bases between them. This CDR3 is CASSITRRFHEKLFF. CDR3 sequence (DNA): TGTGCCAGTAGTATAACCCGTCGGTTCCATGAAAAACTGTTTTTT.

The genes are TRBV7-2 and TRBJ2-3, with TRBD2 matching 13 bases. CDR1 is SGHTA, CDR2 FQGNSA, per germline. The CDR3 is 16 residues long. Trimming removed 2 bases from V and 5 bases from J; junction bases left unmatched: 4. The CDR3 protein is CASSLRTSGSRDTQYF. CDR3 nucleotides: TGTGCCAGCAGCTTACGGACTAGCGGGAGCCGAGATACGCAGTATTTT.

The chain is built from TRBV30 and TRBJ2-7, with 9 nucleotides matching TRBD2. CDR3 size: 16 residues. Germline lookup yields CDR1 GTSNPN and CDR2 SVGIG (reference sequence). The V segment lost 0 bases and the J segment 0 bases; nucleotides outside the gene matches: 6. CDR3 region: CAWSVRAGGGSYEQYF. The CDR3 coding sequence is TGTGCCTGGAGTGTACGTGCGGGAGGGGGCTCCTACGAGCAGTACTTC. The whole variable domain, remainder taken from reference TRBV30 and TRBJ2-7, is SQTIHQWPATLVQPVGSPLSLECTVEGTSNPNLYWYRQAAGRGLQLLFYSVGIGQISSEVPQNLSASRPQDRQFILSSKKLLLSDSGFYLCAWSVRAGGGSYEQYFGPGTRLTVT.

This chain connects TRBV24-1 to TRBJ1-2; D is possibly TRBD1 (5 bases). The V and J ends lost 3 bases and 5 bases respectively, with 6 bases between them. CDR3 length equals 12 residues. The germline gives CDR1 KGHDR, CDR2 SFDVKD. The CDR3 is CATSDRQYGYTF. The CDR3 nucleotides read TGTGCCACCAGTGATCGACAGTATGGCTACACCTTC.

The genes are TRBV30 and TRBJ1-6; D remains unclear. Looked up from germline, CDR1 is GTSNPN and CDR2 is SVGIG (reference sequence). V lost 3 bases and J lost 9, with 12 bases in between. The CDR3 has 13 residues. This CDR3 reads CAWRNGVSSPLHF. In DNA form, the CDR3 reads TGTGCCTGGAGAAACGGGGTGAGTTCACCCCTCCACTTT. Based on the CDR3 plus reference TRBV30 and TRBJ1-6, the full variable domain is SQTIHQWPATLVQPVGSPLSLECTVEGTSNPNLYWYRQAAGRGLQLLFYSVGIGQISSEVPQNLSASRPQDRQFILSSKKLLLSDSGFYLCAWRNGVSSPLHFGNGTRLTVT.

The chain couples TRBV12-3 or TRBV12-4 to TRBJ2-7, with 11 positions matching TRBD1. This CDR3 has 13 amino acids. The J segment lost 6 bases and the V segment lost 3 bases, leaving 1 base of the junction unmatched. Here the CDR3 DNA reads TGTGCCAGCAGTTTGGACAGGGGGCGCGAGCAGTACTTC. Translating gives CASSLDRGREQYF.

This chain connects TRBV19 to TRBJ1-3; TRBD1 matches at 9 bases. Trimming at V came to 8 bases and at J to 3 bases, leaving 2 bases not matched to a gene. The germline CDR1 and CDR2 sequences are LNHDA and SQIVND (reference sequence). This CDR3 contains 13 residues. CDR3: CASGQGIGNTIYF. In DNA, the CDR3 is TGTGCCAGTGGACAGGGGATTGGAAACACCATATATTTT.

This sequence joins TRBV28 and TRBJ2-1, with 7 positions matching TRBD2. The CDR3 runs 14 residues. Germline loops: CDR1 MDHEN, CDR2 SYDVKM. V was clipped by 8 bases and J by 1 base; unmatched bases: 5. The CDR3 is CASESSGSYNEQFF. CDR3 DNA: TGTGCCAGCGAAAGTAGCGGGTCCTACAATGAGCAGTTCTTC. Full variable domain (outside the CDR3, taken from reference TRBV28 and TRBJ2-1): DVKVTQSSRYLVKRTGEKVFLECVQDMDHENMFWYRQDPGLGLRLIYFSYDVKMKEKGDIPEGYSVSREKKERFSLILESASTNQTSMYLCASESSGSYNEQFFGPGTRLTVL.

This chain joins TRBV6-4 and TRBJ1-1; tentative D call: TRBD1 (6 bases). The germline CDR1 and CDR2 sequences are MRHNA and SNTAGT. There are 13 residues in the CDR3. V lost 4 bases and J 6 bases, leaving 12 bases between the germline ends. For the CDR3, the DNA is TGTGCCAGCAGTGCGGACAGTTCCGCTGAAGCTTTCTTT. Encoded protein: CASSADSSAEAFF.

The rearrangement uses TRBV27 and TRBJ1-2; TRBD1 matches 10 bases. The length of the CDR3 is 17 residues. V shed 5 bases, J shed 7 bases, and the junction held 16 bases outside the gene matches. Germline loops: CDR1 MNHEY, CDR2 SMNVEV (reference sequence). The CDR3 here is CASSENDPGTGVRGYTF. As DNA, the CDR3 is TGTGCCAGCAGTGAAAACGACCCCGGGACAGGGGTTCGTGGCTACACCTTC.

This rearrangement joins TRBV27 to TRBJ1-5; D unclear. CDR1 MNHEY and CDR2 SMNVEV come from the germline V gene (reference sequence). Deletions cut 2 bases from V and 6 bases from J, with 14 bases between. The CDR3 is made up of 15 amino acids. The CDR3 region is CASSLARSSGQPQHF. The CDR3 DNA reads TGTGCCAGCAGTTTAGCCAGATCGAGCGGTCAGCCCCAGCATTTT.

The V call is TRBV30, the J call TRBJ2-6; 8 bases fit TRBD1. This CDR3 is built from 18 residues. From germline, CDR1 is GTSNPN and CDR2 SVGIG (reference sequence). Trimming cost V 1 base and J 0 bases; bases outside gene matches: 8. The CDR3 here is CAWSARDRHLSGANVLTF. CDR3 nucleotide sequence: TGTGCCTGGAGTGCCCGGGACAGGCACCTCTCTGGGGCCAACGTCCTGACTTTC. Drawing the rest from reference TRBV30 and TRBJ2-6, the complete variable domain is SQTIHQWPATLVQPVGSPLSLECTVEGTSNPNLYWYRQAAGRGLQLLFYSVGIGQISSEVPQNLSASRPQDRQFILSSKKLLLSDSGFYLCAWSARDRHLSGANVLTFGAGSRLTVL.

The rearrangement links TRBV10-1 to TRBJ2-7; the match to TRBD2 covers 8 bases. CDR1 and CDR2 from the germline V gene are WNHNN and SYGVQD (reference sequence). V was clipped by 6 bases and J by 2 bases; unmatched bases: 3. The CDR3 length is 13 residues. CDR3 protein: CASRFSGTYEQYF. The CDR3 region has the DNA TGCGCCAGCAGATTTAGCGGGACCTACGAGCAGTACTTC.

The V and J genes are TRBV7-2 and TRBJ1-2, with 7 nucleotides matching TRBD1. There are 16 residues in the CDR3. Germline CDR1 is SGHTA and CDR2 is FQGNSA. The ends lost 5 bases at V and 3 bases at J; junction bases unmatched: 12. This CDR3 reads CASSQWESTGDYGYTF. CDR3 sequence (DNA): TGTGCCAGCAGCCAGTGGGAATCAACAGGGGACTATGGCTACACCTTC.

V usage is TRBV24-1 and J usage is TRBJ2-3, with 8 bases fitting TRBD1. V trimming: 7 bases; J trimming: 1 base; junction bases outside the gene matches: 3. Germline CDR1 and CDR2: KGHDR and SFDVKD. The CDR3 runs 14 residues. The CDR3 sequence is CATRDRVGTDTQYF. The CDR3 bases are TGTGCCACCAGGGACAGGGTTGGCACAGATACGCAGTATTTT.

This clone was seen once. The chain carries TRBV2 and TRBJ2-7; 7 bases match TRBD1. J gave up 5 bases and V 4 bases, and 8 bases lay outside the gene matches. The germline gives CDR1 SNHLY, CDR2 FYNNEI. The CDR3 runs 14 residues. As DNA, the CDR3 is TGTGCCAGCAGTGGAGGGGGCGTCTACGACGAGCAGTACTTC. Its translation: CASSGGGVYDEQYF.